The rows below give T cell receptor beta chains drawn from one sample of a study of blood T cell repertoires in COVID-19. Clones were read by immunoSEQ multiplex PCR, and TCRdb kept only the in-frame ones, dropping some. The data hold more than 200,000 clones, with 80% to 90% observed a single time. Sequencing was carried out using PBMCs or T cells enriched from blood (not recorded which). Receptor source: a man younger than 40 in a cohort exposed to, infected with or recovered from COVID-19 (not recorded which). The CDR3 runs from the conserved cysteine through the conserved F or W. D genes are given only for firm matches. The size of a clone is reported for some rows only, either as once, few or many, or as a class for expanded clones.

cdr3_nt,cdr3_aa,j_call,clone_size,d_call,v_call
TGTGCCAGCAGCCCTAGGGGGCGCATTGAAAAACTGTTTTTT,CASSPRGRIEKLFF,TRBJ1-4,.,TRBD1,TRBV7-9
TGTGCCAGCAGCCTAACCTACGAGCAGTACTTC,CASSLTYEQYF,TRBJ2-7,.,.,TRBV7-9
TGTGCCAGCAGCCTACGGACAGGGGGCGCTCAGGGCTACACCTTC,CASSLRTGGAQGYTF,TRBJ1-2,.,TRBD1,TRBV11-2
TGTGCCAGCAGTTCCGGACCGGGACAGAGATCCTATAATTCACCCCTCCACTTT,CASSSGPGQRSYNSPLHF,TRBJ1-6,.,TRBD1,TRBV27
TGTGCCAGCAGCTTAGCTGCCGGGTACACCGGGGAGCTGTTTTTT,CASSLAAGYTGELFF,TRBJ2-2,.,.,TRBV7-2
TGTGCCAGCAGCTTAGACCCTCCTGCGCCCAGGGTACGGACTGAAGCTTTCTTT,CASSLDPPAPRVRTEAFF,TRBJ1-1,.,.,TRBV11-2
TGTGCCAGCAGCGACGGACAGGGCCAAGAGACCCAGTACTTC,CASSDGQGQETQYF,TRBJ2-5,.,TRBD1,TRBV9
TGTGCCAGCTCGCCCGGGGACACCAAAGGGGTCAATTCACCCCTCCACTTT,CASSPGDTKGVNSPLHF,TRBJ1-6,.,.,TRBV27
TGTGCCAGTAACACCAGGGATCCCGGGGCCAACGTCCTGACTTTC,CASNTRDPGANVLTF,TRBJ2-6,once,.,TRBV19
TGTGCCAGCAGCCTTAGCGGGAGGGCGCACGAGCAGTACTTC,CASSLSGRAHEQYF,TRBJ2-7,.,TRBD2,TRBV7-3
TGTGCCAGCAGTTACTCGGGGGGTAGCGGGAGCTACGAGCAGTACTTC,CASSYSGGSGSYEQYF,TRBJ2-7,.,TRBD2,TRBV6-5
TGCGCCAGCAGCTTGGGTGAGGGTCAGCCCCAGCATTTT,CASSLGEGQPQHF,TRBJ1-5,many,.,TRBV5-1
TGTGCCAGCAGCCCCAGACAGGCCTCGTACCAAGAGACCCAGTACTTC,CASSPRQASYQETQYF,TRBJ2-5,.,.,TRBV9
TGTGCCAGCAGCCCAGGGTGGGGGAACACTGAAGCTTTCTTT,CASSPGWGNTEAFF,TRBJ1-1,.,.,TRBV28